Following are 14 T cell receptor beta chains from one sample sequenced in a study of blood T cells in healthy people across ages. PCR was performed a second time for 7 to 11 cycles using a sample-barcoded 5' primer and a J-beta primer mix. TCRdb re-analysed the 5' RACE reads in MiXCR, keeping a single row per CDR3 protein. The profile covers about a million distinct CDR3 sequences, with 45% to 50% appearing a single time and about an eighth taken by the ten largest. Input material: blood. Receptor source: a man aged 30-40 years in good health.

The V gene is TRBV11-3, the J gene TRBJ2-3; TRBD2 matches 9 bases. Germline CDR1 is SGHNT and CDR2 is YENEEA. The CDR3 extends over 16 amino acids. V was pared by 0 bases and J by 2 bases, with 3 bases of the junction left unmatched. As DNA, the CDR3 is TGTGCCAGCAGCTTAGATAGCGGGGGAACCACAGATACGCAGTATTTT. Protein sequence: CASSLDSGGTTDTQYF.

A remark on this clonotype: One end of the junction fails to match germline, which may point to a read error. The rearrangement joins TRBV11-2 to TRBJ2-5; D is unclear. CDR1 and CDR2 (germline): SGHAT, FQNNGV. This CDR3 is 13 amino acids long. The CDR3 is CASSVDLWETQYF. The CDR3 DNA reads TGTGCCAGCAGCGTAGATCTGTGGGAGACCCAGTACTTC. Combining the CDR3 with reference TRBV11-2 and TRBJ2-5 gives the whole variable domain EAGVAQSPRYKIIEKRQSVAFWCNPISGHATLYWYQQILGQGPKLLIQFQNNGVVDDSQLPKDRFSAERLKGVDSTLKIQPAKLEDSAVYLCASSVDLWETQYFGPGTRLLVL.

The chain combines TRBV27 with TRBJ2-5; a possible D gene is TRBD1 (6 bases). Germline V gives CDR1 MNHEY, CDR2 SMNVEV (reference sequence). CDR3 length: 14 amino acids. Trimming pared 3 bases from V and 5 bases from J, leaving 13 bases between. CDR3 loop: CASSFTGNLETQYF. DNA of the CDR3: TGTGCCAGCAGTTTTACAGGGAATTTGGAGACCCAGTACTTC.

This clonotype was observed at least ten times. The chain employs TRBV4-2 and TRBJ2-7; D is unresolved. The CDR3 extends over 14 amino acids. V lost 3 bases and J lost 0, with 9 bases in between. Germline-derived CDR1 and CDR2 are LGHNA and YNFKEQ. The CDR3 nucleotides are TGTGCCAGCAGCCAGTGGGTAAGCTCCTACGAGCAGTACTTC. Translating it yields CASSQWVSSYEQYF.

The chain links TRBV7-9 to TRBJ2-6, with D unclear. Germline CDR1 reads SEHNR; CDR2 reads FQNEAQ (reference sequence). The V and J ends lost 5 bases and 11 bases respectively, with 10 bases between them. This CDR3 comprises 12 residues. CDR3 nucleotides: TGTGCCAGCAGCCAGAGTGGGGACGTCCTGACTTTC. Encoded protein: CASSQSGDVLTF.

Points on this clonotype: A single base separates this from a much larger clone, so it may be a read error. This chain joins TRBV7-2 and TRBJ2-5; the D is unclear. The CDR3 has 13 residues. The germline gives CDR1 SGHTA, CDR2 FQGNSA. V was cut by 0 bases and J by 3 bases, with 5 bases left in between. In nucleotides, the CDR3 is TGTGCCAGCAGCTTAGCCAAGGAAGAGACCCAGTACTTC. Residues: CASSLAKEETQYF.

This clonotype has a single count. At one of its ends the junction is not consistent with the germline gene, which may arise from a read error. The chain is built from TRBV11-3 and TRBJ2-1; D tentatively fits TRBD1 or TRBD2 (5 bases each). This CDR3 comprises 18 residues. Germline lookup yields CDR1 SGHNT and CDR2 YENEEA. The CDR3 DNA sequence: TGTGCCAGCAGCTTAGTTGGGACCATAGCAGGACGGTACAGTGAGCAGTTCTTC. Residues: CASSLVGTIAGRYSEQFF.

This clonotype has only a few counts. The chain employs TRBV4-1 and TRBJ2-3, with D unclear. The CDR3 consists of 15 residues. Germline V lookup: CDR1 MGHRA, CDR2 YSYEKL. The V end was cut by 0 bases, the J end by 0 bases, with 7 bases between. The CDR3 loop is CASSQDIESTDTQYF. The CDR3 DNA follows: TGCGCCAGCAGCCAAGATATTGAGAGCACAGATACGCAGTATTTT.

This chain connects TRBV4-2 to TRBJ2-2; the D is unclear. This CDR3 region has 16 residues. CDR1 LGHNA and CDR2 YNFKEQ come from the germline V gene. Trimming shortened V by 4 bases and J by 1 base, and 13 bases separated the two germline ends. The CDR3 coding sequence is TGTGCCAGCAGCCTCTGTCAGGTTGAGAACACCGGGGAGCTGTTTTTT. Translating it yields CASSLCQVENTGELFF.

V usage is TRBV12-3 or TRBV12-4 and J usage is TRBJ1-1; D is undetermined. Trimming left V 10 bases short and J 6 bases short, with 9 bases between. The CDR3 is 10 amino acids. CDR3 region: CATRSPEAFF. The DNA for the CDR3 is TGTGCCACCCGAAGCCCTGAAGCTTTCTTT.

V gene TRBV12-3 or TRBV12-4 combines with J gene TRBJ2-3, with 8 bases identical to TRBD2. The J segment lost 4 bases and the V segment lost 5 bases, leaving 8 bases of the junction unmatched. There are 15 residues in the CDR3. The CDR3 DNA is TGTGCCAGCAGTCCCGGGAGGGGTGGCGCAGATACGCAGTATTTT. The encoded protein is CASSPGRGGADTQYF.

This clonotype rates as medium-sized. This chain joins TRBV7-2 and TRBJ2-1; the match to TRBD1 covers 7 bases. J lost 0 bases, V lost 5 bases, and 4 bases had no gene match. Germline CDR1 and CDR2: SGHTA and FQGNSA. The CDR3 has 15 amino acids. CDR3: CASSPTGTSYNEQFF. DNA of the CDR3: TGTGCCAGCAGCCCGACAGGGACCTCCTACAATGAGCAGTTCTTC.

The genes are TRBV29-1 and TRBJ1-2; TRBD1 is a possible D gene (5 bases). Trimming removed 3 bases from V and 8 bases from J, with 7 bases in between. The CDR3 totals 10 residues. Looked up from germline, CDR1 is SQVTM and CDR2 is ANQGSEA. The CDR3 region is CSVDGTGYTF. For the CDR3, the DNA is TGCAGCGTTGATGGGACGGGCTACACCTTC.

A remark on this clonotype: Germline is not matched at one junction end, which may reflect a read error. The V call is TRBV6-5, the J call TRBJ2-3, with D perhaps TRBD1 (6 bases). This CDR3 is built from 15 residues. Germline assignment: CDR1 MNHEY and CDR2 SVGAGI. The CDR3 DNA is TGTGCCAGCAGTACCGGGACATTGAACACAGATGCGCAGTATTTT. Encoded protein: CASSTGTLNTDAQYF.